This T cell receptor (beta chain) was profiled in a study of blood T cell repertoires in COVID-19. Authors' methods: Using reference gene primer amplification, nucleated cell counts were estimated. Using immunoSEQ multiplex PCR, the repertoire was profiled, and TCRdb retains in-frame clones only, with some absent. V and J calls and clone size are as listed in that table; D and trimming were resolved from the DNA. The sample holds some 68,000 clones, about 92% seen once. CDR3 length equals 13 residues. V gave up 5 bases and J gave up 5 bases, with 14 bases separating them. Germline values: CDR1 SGHRS, CDR2 YFSETQ. Seattle patients were enrolled during active infection and followed longitudinally.

The sequencing sample was made of peripheral blood. The genes are TRBV5-1 and TRBJ2-7; D possibly corresponds to TRBD2 (5 bases). The receptor was derived from a man between 45 and 60 years old with COVID-19, enrolled during active disease. CDR3 amino acids: CASRKHGVDEQYF. DNA of the CDR3: TGCGCCAGCAGGAAACACGGGGTGGACGAGCAGTACTTC. Filled out from reference TRBV5-1 and TRBJ2-7, the complete variable domain reads KAGVTQTPRYLIKTRGQQVTLSCSPISGHRSVSWYQQTPGQGLQFLFEYFSETQRNKGNFPGRFSGRQFSNSRSEMNVSTLELGDSALYLCASRKHGVDEQYFGPGTRLTVT.